The TCR beta chain described here comes from a study of draining lymph node invasion in breast cancer (TCRdb year 2020). About the full investigation: Metastasis in lymph nodes was diagnosed using histology and cytokeratin immunohistochemistry and was confirmed with EpCAM/CD45 flow cytometry. In the separate targeted TCR sequencing, lymph nodes from roughly five patients were covered, and primary tumors were sequenced for three of those patients. In a separate targeted assay, bulk TCR-beta CDR3 sequencing compared sorted memory regulatory T cells and memory conventional CD4 T cells across breast cancer tissues. Each patient contributed matched non-invaded and tumor-invaded tumor-draining lymph nodes plus the primary tumor, profiled for both Treg and Tconv subsets.

Of note for this clonotype: There is no known antigen for this receptor. Within one base of it there is no much larger clone, and no base qualities were kept.

From the germline V gene, CDR1 is MGHRA and CDR2 is YSYEKL. V is pared back by 3 bases and J by 8 bases, with 20 bases lying between the germline termini. The CDR3, from cysteine to phenylalanine, totals 17 residues. Only the CDR3 portion is preserved as DNA: 51 bases, with reading frame beginning at the first base. CD4+ CD45RA- CD25- cells were sorted as memory conventional CD4 T cells. Each tumor-draining lymph node was classified as non-invaded if metastatic tumor cells were absent and as invaded if metastatic tumor cells were present. T cells were pre-enriched with a Miltenyi Pan T Cell isolation kit before staining and sorting. Immunohistochemistry for estrogen receptor, progesterone receptor, HER2 and Ki-67 was used to characterize the primary tumors. Within a few hours after surgery, the fresh surgical tissue was processed by cutting it into small fragments. The tissue fragments were enzymatically digested with Liberase TL plus DNase for approximately 20 minutes and then passed through a 40-micrometer strainer. After DAPI live/dead staining, sorting was performed on a BD FACS Aria II with roughly 96-99% purity. The sorted cells were lysed in TCL buffer, and a Norgen Single Cell RNA purification kit, including DNase treatment, was used to purify the RNA.

Library preparation employed bulk RNA-seq. Sequencing was performed on an Illumina HiSeq 2500. The original methods were these. CDR3 sequences in the separate targeted TCR-seq dataset were extracted from raw reads and quantified using MiXCR version 2.1.5 with default parameters. TCR-beta clones in the separate targeted TCR-seq dataset were defined according to the combination of V gene, J gene and CDR3 sequence. For the separate targeted TCR-seq dataset, clones with fewer than three counts were filtered out, after which only the 90% most strongly expressed clones in each sample were kept. For each tissue in the separate targeted TCR-seq dataset, Treg-Tconv overlap was calculated by dividing the number of shared clones by the total number of Treg clones and multiplying by 100. TCRdb reran the public reads through fastp at Q25 and MiXCR, keeping productive beta chains. Rows with one shared CDR3 protein collapse into an entry with the most common genes and DNA. Here the V and J calls rest on TCRdb's processing, not on the authors' analysis. For this sample there are approximately 3,000 distinct CDR3 sequences; over 60% appear just once. Jointly, the top ten make up around a tenth of the sample.

Findings and caveats that apply to the study as a whole: TCRs shared between Treg and Tconv subsets were regarded as suggestive, but not proof, of a common clonal origin. The data could not determine whether Treg conversion took place in a particular organ or whether converted Tregs recirculated between nodes and tumor. Some of the top 100 tumor clones were detected in invaded and non-invaded nodes, suggesting recirculation between tumor and draining nodes. The tumor top-100 clone tracking analysis was possible in only a couple of patients. Roughly 13-25% of Treg TCRs were shared with Tconvs per tissue, interpreted as suggesting peripheral Treg induction. Across all tissues in the targeted TCR-seq data, Tregs appeared to be more clonally expanded than Tconvs, and both subsets showed lower diversity in tumor than in lymph nodes.

The chain is assembled from TRBV4-1 and TRBJ1-6, and TRBD1 may be the D gene, going by 6 matching bases. Sequencing was carried out using sorted memory CD4+ effector T cells from a lymph node. The cell subset or site tag for this specimen amounts to: CD45RA-negative sorted CD4+ T cells (memory Tconv or effector/memory Treg). The sequence was obtained from a female donor with luminal breast cancer. The nucleotide sequence is given as TGCGCCAGCAGCCAGGATAGCCTCAGGGGCACGGATTCACCCCTCCACTTT. Its translation reads: CASSQDSLRGTDSPLHF.